The 21 T cell receptor beta chains below all came from one sample that was sequenced in a study of T cells in Graves' hyperthyroidism and ophthalmopathy. There were TCR beta CDR3 regions amplified from RNA transcripts. The study used the HTBI primer set for a first-round RT-PCR of the TCR CDR3. Using its own MiXCR run on the multiplex PCR reads, TCRdb lists one record per CDR3 protein. The sample yields more than 350,000 distinct CDR3 sequences, about 16% seen once. Sequencing was done on a sample of blood. Every receptor here comes from a woman aged 55-70 years with Graves' ophthalmopathy.

This clonotype was seen ten or more times. This chain connects TRBV19 to TRBJ2-1, with 9 bases aligning to TRBD1. V was clipped by 5 bases and J by 5 bases; unmatched bases: 7. Germline CDR1 and CDR2: LNHDA and SQIVND (reference sequence). The CDR3 length is 15 residues. The CDR3 protein is CASSPTGTGNNEQFF. CDR3 nucleotides: TGTGCCAGTAGTCCAACCGGGACAGGGAACAATGAGCAGTTCTTC.

The V gene is TRBV5-1, the J gene TRBJ2-5, with D possibly TRBD1 on 6 matching bases. Germline values: CDR1 SGHRS, CDR2 YFSETQ. The CDR3 covers 15 residues. The ends were cut back, 4 bases at V and 9 bases at J, with 22 bases in the middle. For the CDR3, the DNA is TGCGCCAGCAGCGTGGACAGAAGCACCCATGGGGCCCAGTACTTC. The encoded protein is CASSVDRSTHGAQYF.

In its sample, this clonotype was seen many times. The chain joins TRBV10-3 to TRBJ2-3; D gene uncertain. Trimming took off 5 bases at V and 2 bases at J, with 14 bases between the two ends. Germline assignment: CDR1 ENHRY and CDR2 SYGVKD. This CDR3 is 15 amino acids long. The CDR3 loop is CAISITERPTDTQYF. CDR3 bases: TGTGCCATCAGTATTACAGAGCGCCCCACAGATACGCAGTATTTT.

This clonotype appeared once. This chain links TRBV12-3 or TRBV12-4 with TRBJ2-5; the D is unclear. There are 13 residues in the CDR3. Trimming shortened V by 6 bases and J by 4 bases, and 12 bases separated the two germline ends. Here the CDR3 reads CASRLLGRETQYF. As DNA, the CDR3 is TGTGCCAGCAGGCTGTTGGGCCGAGAGACCCAGTACTTC.

This clonotype has only a few counts. The V gene is TRBV13, the J gene TRBJ2-5; 8 bases are a match to TRBD2. Looked up from germline, CDR1 is PRHDT and CDR2 is FYEKMQ (reference sequence). J was trimmed by 13 bases and V by 2 bases; bases with no gene match: 15. This CDR3 comprises 15 residues. This chain's CDR3 is CASSLLGRGSGKRYF. CDR3 nucleotide sequence: TGTGCCAGCAGCTTACTTGGCAGAGGTAGCGGGAAAAGGTACTTC.

This clonotype was counted only a few times. The rearrangement links TRBV6-1 to TRBJ2-7; D unclear. Germline loops: CDR1 MNHNS, CDR2 SASEGT. CDR3 length: 12 amino acids. The V end lost 6 bases, the J end lost 4 bases, and 10 bases lay between the germline ends. CDR3 DNA sequence: TGTGCCAGCAGCCGGACGGTTTACGAGCAGTACTTC. Its translation is CASSRTVYEQYF.

This clonotype was detected only a few times. The V call is TRBV27, the J call TRBJ1-6; maybe TRBD1 (5 bases). The germline V gene has CDR1 MNHEY and CDR2 SMNVEV (reference sequence). This CDR3 is 16 amino acids long. Trimming left V 6 bases short and J 4 bases short, with 16 bases between. CDR3: CASSFQGQPYNSPLHF. CDR3 bases: TGTGCCAGCAGCTTCCAAGGACAACCTTATAATTCACCCCTCCACTTT.

With respect to this clonotype: This could be a read error, since a much larger clone is one nucleotide away. The genes are TRBV28 and TRBJ2-7; TRBD1 is a possible D gene (5 bases). V shed 5 bases and J shed 2 bases, with 13 bases lying between them. The CDR3 runs 14 residues. The germline gives CDR1 MDHEN, CDR2 SYDVKM. This chain's CDR3 is CASSGRAGTYEQYF. The CDR3 DNA reads TGTGCCAGCAGTGGTCGGGCAGGGACCTACGAGCAGTACTTC.

This clonotype has a count of ten or more. The rearrangement joins TRBV20-1 to TRBJ2-3; 10 bases map to TRBD1. CDR1 DFQATT and CDR2 SNEGSKA come from the germline V gene (reference sequence). The J segment lost 5 bases and the V segment lost 5 bases, leaving 7 bases of the junction unmatched. The length of the CDR3 is 14 residues. The CDR3 bases are TGCAGTGCTTCGATTGGACAGGGGGTAGATACGCAGTATTTT. Its translation: CSASIGQGVDTQYF.

Many counts were recorded for this clonotype. A read error may explain this, as a much larger clone is one base away. The chain combines TRBV28 with TRBJ1-1; D remains ambiguous. Germline CDR1 and CDR2: MDHEN and SYDVKM. V lost 1 base and J lost 3, with 0 bases in between. The CDR3 consists of 11 residues. The CDR3 spells CASSLYTEAFF. In nucleotides, the CDR3 is TGTGCCAGCAGTTTATACACTGAAGCTTTCTTT.

In this sample, this clonotype turned up a few times. This chain links TRBV15 with TRBJ1-2; D gene uncertain. The CDR3 is 13 amino acids. Trimming took off 1 base at V and 1 base at J, with 4 bases between the two ends. Germline V gene data show CDR1 as LNHNV and CDR2 as YYDKDF (reference sequence). The CDR3 region is CATSRGDNYGYTF. CDR3 in DNA: TGTGCCACCAGCAGAGGGGATAACTATGGCTACACCTTC.

This clonotype was seen repeatedly, ten times or more. CDR3 region: CASSLRGSWSGNTIYF. Here the CDR3 DNA reads TGTGCCAGCAGTTTAAGGGGTAGTTGGTCTGGAAACACCATATATTTT. The chain employs TRBV28 and TRBJ1-3; tentative D call: TRBD1 (5 bases). The V and J ends lost 2 bases and 1 base respectively, with 12 bases between them. The CDR3 is 16 residues long. The germline gives CDR1 MDHEN, CDR2 SYDVKM.

This clonotype was seen a handful of times. DNA of the CDR3: TGTGCCACCAGTGATGGGACTAGCGGTTACACAGATACGCAGTATTTT. This encodes CATSDGTSGYTDTQYF. The chain is built from TRBV24-1 and TRBJ2-3; 11 bases match TRBD2. The V segment lost 3 bases and the J segment 2 bases; nucleotides outside the gene matches: 3. The length of the CDR3 is 16 residues. The V gene's germline CDR1 is KGHDR and CDR2 SFDVKD.

Many counts were recorded for this clonotype. The chain links TRBV6-1 to TRBJ2-1; D uncertain. The CDR3 sequence is 13 residues long. V was shortened by 2 bases and J by 6 bases, with 8 bases between the two germline ends. CDR1 and CDR2 from the germline V gene are MNHNS and SASEGT. The CDR3: CASSEFGANEQFF. The CDR3 DNA reads as TGTGCCAGCAGTGAATTCGGCGCCAATGAGCAGTTCTTC.

For the CDR3, the DNA is TGTGCCAGCAGCTCCTCCGTTTCTATCTATGGCTACACCTTC. It codes for CASSSSVSIYGYTF. The V call is TRBV7-9, the J call TRBJ1-2; no clear D. Germline CDR1 SEHNR, CDR2 FQNEAQ (reference sequence). The CDR3 runs to 14 residues. V was shortened by 4 bases and J by 4 bases, with 13 bases between the two germline ends.

This clonotype occurred many times. The chain combines TRBV12-5 with TRBJ2-2, with 12 positions matching TRBD2. Germline CDR1 reads LGHNT; CDR2 reads FRNRAP. This CDR3 contains 19 residues. Trimming cost V 2 bases and J 4 bases; bases outside gene matches: 11. The CDR3 region is CASGLSQTSGSISTGELFF. CDR3 DNA: TGTGCTAGTGGTTTGTCCCAGACTAGCGGGAGTATAAGCACCGGGGAGCTGTTTTTT.

The chain joins TRBV12-3 or TRBV12-4 to TRBJ2-3, with D unclear. Trimming cost V 0 bases and J 5 bases, with 9 bases left between them. The CDR3 contains 14 residues. CDR3 bases: TGTGCCAGCAGTTTAGCGCTGGGTCGAGATACGCAGTATTTT. This sequence encodes CASSLALGRDTQYF.

CDR3 residues: CASSLGILMNTEAFF. CDR3 nucleotides: TGCGCCAGCAGCTTGGGGATTCTCATGAACACTGAAGCTTTCTTT. The gene calls are TRBV5-1 and TRBJ1-1, with D uncertain. V was pared by 0 bases and J by 0 bases, with 9 bases between. This CDR3 has 15 residues. CDR1 SGHRS and CDR2 YFSETQ come from the germline V gene.

This clonotype showed up many times. The rearrangement joins TRBV11-2 to TRBJ2-4; 10 bases map to TRBD1. V gave up 0 bases and J gave up 1 base; unmatched junction bases: 12. Per germline, CDR1 SGHAT and CDR2 FQNNGV. This CDR3 has 20 amino acids. This chain's CDR3 is CASSLDLGTGAPRAKNIQYF. As DNA, the CDR3 is TGTGCCAGCAGCTTAGATCTCGGGACAGGGGCCCCCCGTGCCAAAAACATTCAGTACTTC.

This clonotype was recorded many times. The chain couples TRBV20-1 to TRBJ2-7; 12 bases fit TRBD2. The CDR3 is made up of 15 amino acids. Germline CDR1 reads DFQATT; CDR2 reads SNEGSKA (reference sequence). Losses at the gene ends were 3 bases for V and 3 bases for J; bases not matched to a gene: 6. The CDR3 loop is CSASPPTSGGYEQYF. DNA for the CDR3: TGCAGTGCTAGCCCCCCGACTAGCGGGGGCTACGAGCAGTACTTC.

The chain recombines TRBV2 with TRBJ1-5; 8 nucleotides align to TRBD1. This CDR3 contains 13 residues. Germline V gene data show CDR1 as SNHLY and CDR2 as FYNNEI. V lost 7 bases, J lost 9 bases, and 8 bases stayed unmatched. The CDR3 region is CASNGQGKSPQHF. The CDR3, as DNA: TGTGCCAGCAACGGACAGGGTAAGTCGCCCCAGCATTTT.